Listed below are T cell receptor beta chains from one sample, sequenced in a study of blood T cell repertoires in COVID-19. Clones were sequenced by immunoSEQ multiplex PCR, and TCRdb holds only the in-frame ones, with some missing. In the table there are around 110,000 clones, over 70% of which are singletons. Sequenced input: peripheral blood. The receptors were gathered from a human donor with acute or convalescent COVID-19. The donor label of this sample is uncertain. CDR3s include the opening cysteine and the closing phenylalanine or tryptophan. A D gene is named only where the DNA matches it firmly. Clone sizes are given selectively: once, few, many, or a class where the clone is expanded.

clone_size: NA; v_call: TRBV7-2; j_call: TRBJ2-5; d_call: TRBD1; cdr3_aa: CASSFSRGKLETQYF; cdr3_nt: TGTGCCAGCAGCTTCAGCAGGGGGAAATTAGAGACCCAGTACTTC
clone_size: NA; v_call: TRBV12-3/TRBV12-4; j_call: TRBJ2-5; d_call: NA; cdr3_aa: CASSGGPGTQYF; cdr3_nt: TGTGCCAGCAGTGGCGGGCCGGGGACCCAGTACTTC
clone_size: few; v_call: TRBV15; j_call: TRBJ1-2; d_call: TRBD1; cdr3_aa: CATSREKGQGSYGYTF; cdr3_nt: TGTGCCACCAGCAGGGAGAAAGGACAGGGTTCCTATGGCTACACCTTC
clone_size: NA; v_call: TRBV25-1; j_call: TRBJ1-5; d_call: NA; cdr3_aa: CASSTSGANQPQHF; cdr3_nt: TGTGCCAGCAGTACCTCAGGGGCGAATCAGCCCCAGCATTTT
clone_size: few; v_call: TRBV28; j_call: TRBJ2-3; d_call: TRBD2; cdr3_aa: CASSFLAGGPDTQYF; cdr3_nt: TGTGCCAGCAGTTTTCTGGCGGGGGGGCCAGATACGCAGTATTTT
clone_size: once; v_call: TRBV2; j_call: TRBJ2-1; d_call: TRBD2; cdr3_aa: CASAGTSSYNEQFF; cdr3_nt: TGTGCCAGCGCCGGGACTAGCTCCTACAATGAGCAGTTCTTC
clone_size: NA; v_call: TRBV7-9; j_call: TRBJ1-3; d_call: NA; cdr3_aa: CASSTGPLNTIYF; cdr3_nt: TGTGCCAGCTCCACAGGGCCCTTAAACACCATATATTTT
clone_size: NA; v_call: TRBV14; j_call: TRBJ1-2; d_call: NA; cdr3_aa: CASSQEGAWNYGYTF; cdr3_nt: TGTGCCAGCAGCCAAGAGGGGGCTTGGAACTATGGCTACACCTTC
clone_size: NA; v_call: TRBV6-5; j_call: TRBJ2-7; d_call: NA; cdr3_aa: CASGRQAPYEQYF; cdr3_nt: TGTGCCAGCGGTCGACAGGCCCCCTACGAGCAGTACTTC
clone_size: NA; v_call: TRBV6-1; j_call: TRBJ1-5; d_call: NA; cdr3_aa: CASSEFPPAGIYQPQHF; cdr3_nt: TGTGCCAGCAGTGAATTTCCCCCGGCAGGGATATATCAGCCCCAGCATTTT
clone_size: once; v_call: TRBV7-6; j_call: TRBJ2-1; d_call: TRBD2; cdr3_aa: CASSSRTSGDSYNEQFF; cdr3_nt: TGTGCCAGCAGCTCTAGGACTAGCGGGGACTCCTACAATGAGCAGTTCTTC
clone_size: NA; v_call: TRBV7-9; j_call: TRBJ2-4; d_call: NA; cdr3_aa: CASSLLVTGPNIQYF; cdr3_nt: TGTGCCAGCAGCTTGTTGGTTACAGGGCCTAACATTCAGTACTTC
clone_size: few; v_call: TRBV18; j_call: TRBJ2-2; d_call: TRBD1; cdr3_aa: CASSPQTGGMTGELFF; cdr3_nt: TGTGCCAGCTCACCACAGACAGGGGGGATGACCGGGGAGCTGTTTTTT
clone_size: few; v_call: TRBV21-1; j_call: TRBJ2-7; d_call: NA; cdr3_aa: CASSKASDEQYF; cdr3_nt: TGTGCCAGCAGCAAAGCGTCAGACGAGCAGTACTTC
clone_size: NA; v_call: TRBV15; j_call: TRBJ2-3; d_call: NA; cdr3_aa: CATSREGEADTQYF; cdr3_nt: TGTGCCACCAGCAGAGAGGGGGAGGCAGATACGCAGTATTTT
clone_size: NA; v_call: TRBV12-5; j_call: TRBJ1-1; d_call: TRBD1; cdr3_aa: CASGLAGTAQMNTEAFF; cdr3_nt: TGTGCTAGTGGTTTGGCGGGGACAGCCCAAATGAACACTGAAGCTTTCTTT
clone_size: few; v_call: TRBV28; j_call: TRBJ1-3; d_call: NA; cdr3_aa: CASSLWQGNTIYF; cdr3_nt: TGTGCCAGCAGTTTGTGGCAGGGAAACACCATATATTTT
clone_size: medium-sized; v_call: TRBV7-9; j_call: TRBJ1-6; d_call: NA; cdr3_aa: CASSLLNSPLHF; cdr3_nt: TGTGCCAGCAGCTTACTGAATTCACCCCTCCACTTT
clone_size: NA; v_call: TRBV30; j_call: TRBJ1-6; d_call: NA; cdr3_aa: CAWNKAPTANSPLHF; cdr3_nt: TGTGCCTGGAATAAAGCCCCGACAGCAAATTCACCCCTCCACTTT
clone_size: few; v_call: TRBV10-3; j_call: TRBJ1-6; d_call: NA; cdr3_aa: CAISESSGRGYGSPLHF; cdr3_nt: TGTGCCATCAGTGAGTCATCGGGCCGGGGGTATGGTTCACCCCTCCACTTT
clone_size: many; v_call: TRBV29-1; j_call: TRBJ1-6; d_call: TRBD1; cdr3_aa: CSVRTGTRNSPLHF; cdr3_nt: TGCAGCGTGCGGACAGGGACTCGTAATTCACCCCTCCACTTT
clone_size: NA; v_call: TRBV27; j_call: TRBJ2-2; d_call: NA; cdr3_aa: CASSSRLGELFF; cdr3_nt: TGTGCCAGCAGTTCGCGTCTCGGGGAGCTGTTTTTT